This entry features one TCR beta chain sequence. Profiled with immunoSEQ multiplex PCR; TCRdb holds only in-frame clones, not every one. Of 200,000 to 300,000 clones in the sample, 82% were seen once. This sample is drawn from a study of blood T cell repertoires in COVID-19. Losses at the gene ends were 5 bases for V and 4 bases for J; bases not matched to a gene: 8. Germline V gene sequence: CDR1 SGHTA, CDR2 FQGTGA. CDR3 length: 18 residues. Sequenced material: peripheral blood. This clonotype originated in a woman older than 75 with acute or convalescent COVID-19. The rearrangement links TRBV7-3 to TRBJ2-2; 15 bases fit TRBD2. DNA of the CDR3: TGTGCCAGCAGCATCGGACTAGCGGGAGGGCGGAGCACCGGGGAGCTGTTTTTT. Residues: CASSIGLAGGRSTGELFF. Full variable domain (outside the CDR3, taken from reference TRBV7-3 and TRBJ2-2): GAGVSQTPSNKVTEKGKYVELRCDPISGHTALYWYRQSLGQGPEFLIYFQGTGAADDSGLPNDRFFAVRPEGSVSTLKIQRTERGDSAVYLCASSIGLAGGRSTGELFFGEGSRLTVL.